This section outlines one TCR beta chain sequence together with its context. Antigen specificity is unknown. The data are from a study of human T cells and chemical hapten exposure. Study context: Chiefly female patients presented with alopecia areata, totalis or universalis. Study-level findings and limits: Once DPC sensitization occurred, TCRs above 1 in 1000 frequency showed no change.

The CDR3 runs 16 residues. Germline CDR1 MNHEY, CDR2 SVGEGT. V dropped 3 bases and J dropped 10 bases, with 23 bases sitting between them. Time point: patch test 2, 6 weeks after DPC sensitization. Described treatment: therapeutic diphenylcyclopropenone sensitization with weekly scalp DPC. The study used a library that attached unique molecular identifiers to individual cDNA molecules. TCRdb reprocessed the RACE reads with MiXCR, giving one entry per CDR3 protein. In the table there are 110,000 or so distinct CDR3 sequences, about a tenth of which are singletons. The sequence was obtained from a woman in her forties with alopecia areata. Some clones in this sample may be carry-over from other donors' samples. This rearrangement joins TRBV6-2 or TRBV6-3 to TRBJ2-3; D gene uncertain. Here the sequenced sample was whole blood, taken in connection with sensitization to the hapten diphenylcyclopropenone (DPC). The CDR3 nucleotides are TGTGCCAGCAGTTATTTTGCATCGGAGCTCAAGCAGTCGCAGTATTTT. Amino acids: CASSYFASELKQSQYF.